This TCR beta chain came from a study of Ad26.COV2.S vaccination and SARS-CoV-2 variants. In the study overall: Intramuscular Ad26.COV2.S doses were given once or twice, 56 days apart.

CDR1 is SGDLS and CDR2 is YYNGEE in the germline V gene. The CDR3 covers 13 residues. Trimming left V 4 bases short and J 10 bases short, with 15 bases between. General study points: Non-spike TCR breadth did not differ much between vaccine and placebo recipients. Overall T cell responses may have been underestimated by the analyses of TCR breadth and depth. CD8+ and CD4+ T cells specific for spike reportedly responded with substantial breadth after vaccination.

Only in-frame clones appear in the TCRdb table, and some are missing; sequencing was by immunoSEQ multiplex PCR. The top ten hold 3.5% of the sample, which has over 350,000 clones, 70% to 90% seen once. This clone appeared once. Its antigen is not identified. Treatment meaning: around 19 received Ad26.COV2.S at low or high dose, single or two shots; roughly five received placebo; per-sample allocation not given. Day 63 following the first vaccine or placebo injection was when the samples were taken. V is TRBV9 and J is TRBJ2-1; no firm D call. Material: peripheral blood, obtained in a trial of Ad26.COV2.S vaccine versus placebo. This receptor was identified in a person between 18 and 65 years old who received the Ad26.COV2.S COVID-19 vaccine or a placebo. The CDR3 DNA is TGTGCCAGCAGCCCCCCTGCCGCGGCGGAGCAGTTCTTC. Protein sequence: CASSPPAAAEQFF.